This T cell receptor (beta chain) was retrieved from a study of blood T cell repertoires in COVID-19. At the level of the study: The United States, Italy and Spain provided the acute and convalescent COVID-19 samples. PBMCs, B-cell-depleted T cells, or T cells provided the cDNA or gDNA that made up the material.

There are 12 residues in the CDR3. Deletions cut 3 bases from V and 4 bases from J, with 4 bases between. Source study methods: Counts of nucleated cells, estimated from reference gene primer amplification, were obtained. Assay: immunoSEQ multiplex PCR; the TCRdb copy retains only in-frame clones and omits some. That table gives V, J and clone size, and the DNA gave D and trimming. The sample carries tens of thousands of clones, 82% recorded once. The sample taken for sequencing was peripheral blood. The V call is TRBV12-3 or TRBV12-4, the J call TRBJ1-5; D is ambiguous. This TCR was sampled from a woman aged 55-75 years with acute or convalescent COVID-19. CDR3 sequence (DNA): TGTGCCAGCAGTTTCATTAATCAGCCCCAGCATTTT. Residues: CASSFINQPQHF.